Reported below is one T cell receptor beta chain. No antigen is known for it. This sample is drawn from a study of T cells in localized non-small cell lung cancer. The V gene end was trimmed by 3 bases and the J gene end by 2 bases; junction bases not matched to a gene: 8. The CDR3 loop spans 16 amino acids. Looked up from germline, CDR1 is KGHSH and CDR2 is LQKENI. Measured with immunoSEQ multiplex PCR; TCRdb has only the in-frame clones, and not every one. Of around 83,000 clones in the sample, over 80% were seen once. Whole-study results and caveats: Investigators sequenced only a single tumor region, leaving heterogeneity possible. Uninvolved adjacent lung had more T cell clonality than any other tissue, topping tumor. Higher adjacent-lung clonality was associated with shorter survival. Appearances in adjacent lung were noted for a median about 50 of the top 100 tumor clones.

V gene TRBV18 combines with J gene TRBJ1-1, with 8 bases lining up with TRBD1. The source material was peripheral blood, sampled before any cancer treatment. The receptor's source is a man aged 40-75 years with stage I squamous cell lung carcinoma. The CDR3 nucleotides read TGTGCCAGCTCACCGACGACAGGGGCCTTTAACACTGAAGCTTTCTTT. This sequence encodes CASSPTTGAFNTEAFF.